The following is a T cell receptor (beta chain) sequence with its context. The data were taken from a study of blood T cell repertoires in COVID-19. Overall study context: COVID-19 samples, acute and convalescent, were from the United States, Italy and Spain. PBMCs, B-cell-depleted T cells, or T cells provided the cDNA or gDNA that made up the material.

In the authors' workflow: Nucleated cell counts were estimated from reference gene primer amplification. Here immunoSEQ multiplex PCR was the method, and the copy in TCRdb shows in-frame clones only, minus some. The DNA gave D and trimming, while V, J and clone size come from that table. The table lists more than 250,000 clones, 70% to 90% of them singletons, with roughly 5.3% in the top ten. The TCR comes from a man aged 45-65 years with active or convalescent COVID-19. Sequenced sample: peripheral blood.

The CDR3: CASSVDGTGAYGYTF. The CDR3 DNA sequence: TGTGCCAGCAGCGTAGACGGGACAGGGGCCTATGGCTACACCTTC. J is TRBJ1-2 and V is TRBV9; 10 bases align to TRBD1. The CDR3 extends over 15 amino acids. J gave up 4 bases and V 0 bases, and 3 bases lay outside the gene matches. Looked up from germline, CDR1 is SGDLS and CDR2 is YYNGEE.